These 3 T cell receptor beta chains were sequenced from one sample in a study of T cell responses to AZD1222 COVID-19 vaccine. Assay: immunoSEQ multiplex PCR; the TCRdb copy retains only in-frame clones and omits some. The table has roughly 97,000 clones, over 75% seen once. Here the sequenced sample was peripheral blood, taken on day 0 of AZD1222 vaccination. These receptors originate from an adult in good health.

CDR3 loop: CASSIGSGYEQPQHF. The CDR3 nucleotides are TGTGCCAGTAGTATAGGTTCGGGCTACGAGCAGCCCCAGCATTTT. The chain links TRBV19 to TRBJ1-5, with D hard to call. Germline CDR1 reads LNHDA; CDR2 reads SQIVND (reference sequence). CDR3 length: 15 residues. V lost 1 base and J 7 bases, leaving 14 bases between the germline ends.

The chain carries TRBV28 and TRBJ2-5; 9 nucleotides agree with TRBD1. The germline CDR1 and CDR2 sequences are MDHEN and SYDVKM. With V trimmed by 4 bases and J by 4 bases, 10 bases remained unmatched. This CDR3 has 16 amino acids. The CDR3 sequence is CASSSGQGRVGETQYF. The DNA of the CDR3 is TGTGCCAGCAGTTCAGGACAGGGGAGGGTCGGAGAGACCCAGTACTTC.

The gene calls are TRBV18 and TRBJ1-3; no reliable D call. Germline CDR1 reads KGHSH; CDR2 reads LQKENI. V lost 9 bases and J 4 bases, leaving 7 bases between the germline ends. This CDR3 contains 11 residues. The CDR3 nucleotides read TGTGCCAGGGAATTAGGAAACACCATATATTTT. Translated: CARELGNTIYF.